Below, 25 T cell receptor beta chains from the same sample are listed, as sequenced in a study of blood T cells in healthy people across ages. A second roughly 6 to 11 cycle PCR used barcoded and J-beta primers. TCRdb itself ran the 5' RACE reads through MiXCR, one entry per CDR3 protein. The data show around 650,000 distinct CDR3 sequences, 32% seen once. The sequencing sample was made of blood. The source of these receptors is a woman of 80 years or more in good health.

This clonotype was counted ten times or more. At one boundary the junction diverges from the germline segment, which might be a read error. The rearrangement links TRBV14 to TRBJ2-1, with TRBD2 as a possible D gene (7 bases). Per the germline V gene, CDR1 is SGHDN and CDR2 is FVKESK. This CDR3 contains 14 residues. As DNA, the CDR3 is TGTGCCAGCAGACAAGGGGGGGACTACAATGAGCAGTTCTTC. This encodes CASRQGGDYNEQFF.

This clonotype occurred many times. The J gene is TRBJ2-1, the V gene TRBV11-1; 9 bases are shared with TRBD1. The germline gives CDR1 SGHAT, CDR2 FQDESV (reference sequence). Trimming removed 4 bases from V and 1 base from J; junction bases left unmatched: 8. This CDR3 is built from 17 residues. CDR3 sequence: CASSSRTGVSSYNEQFF. The DNA for the CDR3 is TGTGCCAGCAGCTCCCGGACAGGGGTTAGTTCCTACAATGAGCAGTTCTTC.

Many counts were recorded for this clonotype. The V call is TRBV11-1, the J call TRBJ2-7, with a possible D match to TRBD1 (5 bases). V dropped 8 bases and J dropped 7 bases, with 21 bases sitting between them. CDR1 SGHAT and CDR2 FQDESV come from the germline V gene (reference sequence). This CDR3 comprises 14 residues. The CDR3 here is CASRRIQDAREQYF. The CDR3 DNA reads as TGTGCCAGCCGGCGTATACAGGACGCTCGGGAGCAGTACTTC.

This clonotype has more than one count but fewer than ten. The chain couples TRBV29-1 to TRBJ1-1; D is perhaps TRBD1 (5 bases). The CDR3 totals 14 residues. The V end was cut by 7 bases, the J end by 0 bases, with 15 bases between. Germline V lookup: CDR1 SQVTM, CDR2 ANQGSEA. The CDR3 reads CSAVKQVLNTEAFF. CDR3 nucleotide sequence: TGCAGCGCCGTAAAACAGGTTCTGAACACTGAAGCTTTCTTT.

The chain couples TRBV7-3 to TRBJ2-2, with D tentatively TRBD1 (6 bases). Germline V gene data show CDR1 as SGHTA and CDR2 as FQGTGA. The CDR3 spans 13 residues. V was cut by 6 bases and J by 1 base, with 6 bases left in between. DNA of the CDR3: TGTGCCAGCAGACAGGGGAACACCGGGGAGCTGTTTTTT. Amino acid sequence: CASRQGNTGELFF.

This clonotype was counted many times. This chain's CDR3 is CATSRDFLLEQFF. The CDR3 DNA follows: TGTGCCACCAGCAGAGATTTTTTACTTGAGCAGTTCTTC. The V gene is TRBV15, the J gene TRBJ2-1; no definite D call. CDR1 and CDR2 from the germline V gene are LNHNV and YYDKDF (reference sequence). The V gene lost 0 bases and the J gene lost 9 bases, with 9 bases spanning the gap. The CDR3 consists of 13 residues. Complete variable domain (other parts from reference TRBV15 and TRBJ2-1): DAMVIQNPRYQVTQFGKPVTLSCSQTLNHNVMYWYQQKSSQAPKLLFHYYDKDFNNEADTPDNFQSRRPNTSFCFLDIRSPGLGDTAMYLCATSRDFLLEQFFGPGTRLTVL.

This chain joins TRBV5-6 and TRBJ2-7, with 8 bases identical to TRBD1. The CDR3 has 16 amino acids. In germline, CDR1 is SGHDT, CDR2 YYEEEE. Trimming took 10 bases from V and 0 from J; bases not matched to a gene: 15. The CDR3 region is CAGNLLGTGYSYEQYF. CDR3 coding DNA: TGTGCCGGCAACTTGTTGGGGACAGGCTACTCCTACGAGCAGTACTTC.

As concerns this clonotype: A single base separates this from a much larger clone, so it may be a read error. V is TRBV9 and J is TRBJ1-2; possibly TRBD1 for D (6 bases). Trimming stripped 3 bases from V and 4 bases from J, with 7 bases between. CDR1 and CDR2 (germline): SGDLS, YYNGEE. There are 12 residues in the CDR3. CDR3 nucleotides: TGTGCCAGCAGCGCAGGGGTCTATGGCTACACCTTC. This gives the protein CASSAGVYGYTF.

This clonotype was seen many times. This sequence joins TRBV5-1 and TRBJ2-5, with 12 positions matching TRBD1. CDR1 is SGHRS and CDR2 is YFSETQ in the germline V gene. V shed 4 bases and J 5 bases; nucleotides not matched to a gene: 12. This CDR3 contains 17 residues. This CDR3 reads CASSLIAGTGGTETQYF. The CDR3 DNA reads TGCGCCAGCAGCCTGATCGCCGGGACAGGGGGCACGGAGACCCAGTACTTC.

The genes are TRBV4-1 and TRBJ1-3; 8 bases agree with TRBD1. The CDR3 runs 17 residues. Trimming removed 5 bases from V and 3 bases from J; junction bases left unmatched: 12. The germline V gene has CDR1 MGHRA and CDR2 YSYEKL. The CDR3 is CASSTQGAPGSGNTIYF. CDR3 DNA: TGCGCCAGCAGCACGCAGGGGGCGCCGGGTAGTGGAAACACCATATATTTT.

This clonotype has at least ten counts. The chain carries TRBV6-6 and TRBJ2-1; D is unclear. There are 11 residues in the CDR3. V was clipped by 5 bases and J by 10 bases, with 9 bases between them. Germline lookup yields CDR1 MNHNY and CDR2 SVGAGI (reference sequence). CDR3 nucleotides: TGTGCCAGCAGTGGAACCCTGGAGCAGTTCTTC. Protein sequence: CASSGTLEQFF.

In this sample, this clonotype turned up a few times. This CDR3 is CASSPPSQRPQETQYF. The DNA for the CDR3 is TGTGCCAGCTCACCACCGTCCCAGCGGCCCCAAGAGACCCAGTACTTC. This chain joins TRBV18 and TRBJ2-5, with a weak D call TRBD2 (5 bases). V dropped 0 bases and J dropped 1 base, with 12 bases sitting between them. Germline CDR1 reads KGHSH; CDR2 reads LQKENI. The CDR3 is made up of 16 amino acids.

This clonotype was picked up many times. J is TRBJ1-5 and V is TRBV20-1; D uncertain. The CDR3 is 16 residues long. Germline V CDR1 and CDR2: DFQATT, SNEGSKA (reference sequence). Deletions cut 0 bases from V and 2 bases from J, with 14 bases between. The CDR3 sequence: CSARDSTGRGNQPQHF. In DNA, the CDR3 is TGCAGTGCTAGAGATTCGACGGGGAGAGGCAATCAGCCCCAGCATTTT.

This chain connects TRBV5-1 to TRBJ2-2, with TRBD2 matching over 14 bases. The ends lost 0 bases at V and 6 bases at J; junction bases unmatched: 1. Germline values: CDR1 SGHRS, CDR2 YFSETQ. This CDR3 is built from 16 residues. The CDR3 spells CASSLGTSGGPGELFF. The CDR3 DNA is TGCGCCAGCAGCTTGGGGACTAGCGGGGGGCCCGGGGAGCTGTTTTTT.

This clonotype came up many times. V usage is TRBV6-5 and J usage is TRBJ2-3; tentative D call: TRBD2 (5 bases). The CDR3 covers 12 residues. The germline gives CDR1 MNHEY, CDR2 SVGAGI. The V end was cut by 6 bases, the J end by 4 bases, with 8 bases between. CDR3 nucleotide sequence: TGTGCCAGCAGAGGGAGCGCAGATACGCAGTATTTT. This encodes CASRGSADTQYF.

At least ten counts were recorded for this clonotype. The chain recombines TRBV5-1 with TRBJ1-2; a weak D match, TRBD1 (6 bases). The V gene's germline CDR1 is SGHRS and CDR2 YFSETQ. CDR3 length equals 15 residues. Trimming pared 4 bases from V and 1 base from J, leaving 14 bases between. The DNA of the CDR3 is TGCGCCAGCAGCGCTTCAGGGGCTAATAACTATGGCTACACCTTC. This gives the protein CASSASGANNYGYTF.

In the case of this clonotype: A much bigger clone sits one base away, suggesting this may be a read error. The chain recombines TRBV29-1 with TRBJ2-5; 8 bases align to TRBD2. The CDR3 loop spans 13 amino acids. The V segment lost 5 bases and the J segment 11 bases; nucleotides outside the gene matches: 13. From germline, CDR1 is SQVTM and CDR2 ANQGSEA. CDR3 region: CSVRGGRGDEQYF. The CDR3 coding sequence is TGCAGCGTTCGGGGGGGCCGCGGGGATGAGCAGTACTTC.

In this sample, this clonotype turned up many times. The chain employs TRBV7-6 and TRBJ2-6; D tentatively fits TRBD1 or TRBD2 (5 bases each). The ends were cut back, 5 bases at V and 0 bases at J, with 8 bases in the middle. CDR1 SGHVS and CDR2 FNYEAQ come from the germline V gene. The CDR3 length is 15 residues. Here the CDR3 reads CASSPGSSGANVLTF. The DNA for the CDR3 is TGTGCCAGCAGCCCAGGGAGCTCTGGGGCCAACGTCCTGACTTTC. Full variable domain (remainder filled in from reference TRBV7-6 and TRBJ2-6): GAGVSQSPRYKVTKRGQDVALRCDPISGHVSLYWYRQALGQGPEFLTYFNYEAQQDKSGLPNDRFSAERPEGSISTLTIQRTEQRDSAMYRCASSPGSSGANVLTFGAGSRLTVL.

The chain joins TRBV20-1 to TRBJ2-1; 11 positions match TRBD2. V gave up 6 bases and J gave up 6 bases; unmatched junction bases: 7. The CDR3 is 14 amino acids. Per germline, CDR1 DFQATT and CDR2 SNEGSKA (reference sequence). The CDR3 DNA follows: TGCAGTGCCAGGGTAGCGGGGGGGCTCAATGAGCAGTTCTTC. Protein product: CSARVAGGLNEQFF.

The sample holds many counts of this clonotype. This sequence joins TRBV20-1 and TRBJ2-5, with unresolved D. This CDR3 has 12 amino acids. V lost 3 bases and J 5 bases, leaving 10 bases between the germline ends. From germline, CDR1 is DFQATT and CDR2 SNEGSKA (reference sequence). The CDR3 nucleotides are TGCAGTGCTAGTCCCCAATGGGAGACCCAGTACTTC. It codes for CSASPQWETQYF.

Comment on this clonotype: This may come from a read error, since a much larger clone is one base off. The V call is TRBV4-2, the J call TRBJ1-4; 9 bases map to TRBD1. Germline values: CDR1 LGHNA, CDR2 YNFKEQ. This CDR3 is built from 16 residues. V dropped 0 bases and J dropped 8; count of bases not matched to a gene: 7. CDR3 loop: CASSQDLTGGEEKLFF. Here the CDR3 DNA reads TGTGCCAGCAGCCAAGATCTAACAGGGGGCGAAGAAAAACTGTTTTTT.

The genes are TRBV9 and TRBJ2-2; D is tentatively TRBD1 or TRBD2 (6 bases each). CDR1 and CDR2 (germline): SGDLS, YYNGEE. The length of the CDR3 is 15 residues. V was trimmed by 4 bases and J by 6 bases, leaving 16 bases between them. The CDR3 DNA follows: TGTGCCAGCAGCCTTAGGGGGGCCAGTCCCGGGGAGCTGTTTTTT. Its translation is CASSLRGASPGELFF. Full variable domain (outside the CDR3, taken from reference TRBV9 and TRBJ2-2): DSGVTQTPKHLITATGQRVTLRCSPRSGDLSVYWYQQSLDQGLQFLIQYYNGEERAKGNILERFSAQQFPDLHSELNLSSLELGDSALYFCASSLRGASPGELFFGEGSRLTVL.

The V call is TRBV4-2, the J call TRBJ2-5; D unclear. The V and J ends lost 2 bases and 2 bases respectively, with 12 bases between them. Germline V CDR1 and CDR2: LGHNA, YNFKEQ. The CDR3 contains 15 residues. The CDR3 loop reads CASSQSTALQETQYF. CDR3 in DNA: TGTGCCAGCAGCCAATCAACGGCCCTTCAAGAGACCCAGTACTTC.

There are many counts of this clonotype. The chain links TRBV20-1 to TRBJ2-5; D not resolved. The germline CDR1 and CDR2 sequences are DFQATT and SNEGSKA (reference sequence). Trimming removed 3 bases from V and 2 bases from J, with 10 bases in between. The CDR3 totals 13 residues. The DNA of the CDR3 is TGCAGTGCTAGGCCTGGTCTACAAGAGACCCAGTACTTC. Encoded protein: CSARPGLQETQYF.

Notes on this clonotype: This may come from a read error, since a much larger clone is one base off. The rearrangement joins TRBV10-3 to TRBJ2-3; 7 positions match TRBD2. Germline lookup yields CDR1 ENHRY and CDR2 SYGVKD. The CDR3 extends over 14 amino acids. CDR3 bases: TGTGCCCTCAGAGGACTAGAGCACACAGATACGCAGTATTTT. This codes for CALRGLEHTDTQYF.